The next 27 T cell receptor beta chains were all read from a single sample in a study of cytomegalovirus exposure and HLA in healthy donors. The PCR had 60 Vbeta and 13 Jbeta primers. Repertoires were generated with immunoSEQ multiplex PCR, while TCRdb's copy carries only in-frame clones and drops some. The sample has some 130,000 clones; about 78% are singletons. Material: PBMCs. The source of these receptors is a female donor in good health and CMV-seronegative.

The chain couples TRBV7-2 to TRBJ2-3; weak D call: TRBD2 (6 bases). V was trimmed by 5 bases and J by 3 bases, leaving 15 bases between them. From germline, CDR1 is SGHTA and CDR2 FQGNSA. The CDR3 is 15 residues long. The CDR3 here is CASSPDAGRTDTQYF. CDR3 in DNA: TGTGCCAGCAGCCCGGATGCGGGGCGAACAGATACGCAGTATTTT.

The V gene is TRBV14, the J gene TRBJ2-1; D is undetermined. Per the germline V gene, CDR1 is SGHDN and CDR2 is FVKESK. There are 11 residues in the CDR3. Trimming removed 9 bases at V and 8 bases at J, with 11 bases between. The CDR3 sequence is CARELIDEQFF. In nucleotides, the CDR3 is TGTGCCAGGGAGTTGATCGATGAGCAGTTCTTC.

The chain employs TRBV9 and TRBJ2-3; 12 bases line up with TRBD2. V shed 4 bases, J shed 8 bases, and the junction held 11 bases outside the gene matches. Germline CDR1 is SGDLS and CDR2 is YYNGEE. The CDR3 spans 16 residues. Here the CDR3 reads CASSFLTSGRTVTQYF. The DNA for the CDR3 is TGTGCCAGCAGCTTCTTGACTAGCGGGAGAACGGTTACGCAGTATTTT.

CDR3 coding DNA: TGTGCCAGCAGCCAGGAAGGGGCGCGAGGAAACACCATATATTTT. Residues: CASSQEGARGNTIYF. The chain carries TRBV5-4 and TRBJ1-3; D perhaps matches TRBD1 (5 bases). The germline V gene encodes CDR1 SGHNT and CDR2 YYREEE (reference sequence). The CDR3 runs 15 residues. V was clipped by 4 bases and J by 4 bases, with 15 bases between them.

The chain has TRBV30 and TRBJ1-5, with 7 bases lining up with TRBD1. In germline, CDR1 is GTSNPN, CDR2 SVGIG (reference sequence). CDR3 length: 13 amino acids. Losses at the gene ends were 5 bases for V and 5 bases for J; bases not matched to a gene: 6. CDR3 DNA sequence: TGTGCCTGGGCTCAGGGGGAGGATCAGCCCCAGCATTTT. Its translation: CAWAQGEDQPQHF.

The chain employs TRBV4-2 and TRBJ2-5; D is undetermined. The CDR3 totals 15 residues. Trimming shortened V by 4 bases and J by 3 bases, and 15 bases separated the two germline ends. Germline CDR1 LGHNA, CDR2 YNFKEQ. The CDR3 region has the DNA TGTGCCAGCAGCCGATCTGCGGTCAGTAAAGAGACCCAGTACTTC. It yields the protein CASSRSAVSKETQYF.

The V gene is TRBV19, the J gene TRBJ1-2; TRBD1 matches at 9 bases. Germline lookup yields CDR1 LNHDA and CDR2 SQIVND (reference sequence). This CDR3 region has 15 residues. Trimming removed 5 bases from V and 4 bases from J; junction bases left unmatched: 8. The CDR3 nucleotides read TGTGCCAGTAGTGGCAGGACAGGGGTACTCTATGGCTACACCTTC. Translation: CASSGRTGVLYGYTF.

The chain uses TRBV15 and TRBJ2-1; possibly TRBD2 for D (6 bases). V lost 4 bases, J lost 0 bases, and 16 bases lay in between. This CDR3 has 17 amino acids. Germline CDR1 is LNHNV and CDR2 is YYDKDF (reference sequence). The CDR3 loop reads CATSNPRDGSSYNEQFF. The CDR3 region has the DNA TGTGCCACCAGCAACCCACGGGACGGGAGCTCCTACAATGAGCAGTTCTTC.

CDR3 nucleotides: TGTGCCACCAGCCCTCTACGGCTAGAAATTAGGGAGCTGTTTTTT. This codes for CATSPLRLEIRELFF. The gene calls are TRBV15 and TRBJ2-2; the D is unclear. Looked up from germline, CDR1 is LNHNV and CDR2 is YYDKDF (reference sequence). This CDR3 has 15 residues. The V and J ends lost 5 bases and 9 bases respectively, with 19 bases between them.

The rearrangement links TRBV5-1 to TRBJ2-1, with 14 bases that match TRBD2. Trimming removed 2 bases from V and 7 bases from J; junction bases left unmatched: 17. Germline values: CDR1 SGHRS, CDR2 YFSETQ. The CDR3 has 20 amino acids. The CDR3 bases are TGCGCCAGCAGCTTCCGACTAGGACTAGCGGGAGGTCCTAGGAGAAATGAGCAGTTCTTC. This sequence encodes CASSFRLGLAGGPRRNEQFF.

V usage is TRBV12-5 and J usage is TRBJ2-5; TRBD2 agrees at 8 bases. There are 15 residues in the CDR3. CDR1 and CDR2 (germline): LGHNT, FRNRAP. The junction had 4 bases not matched to a gene; V was cut back by 2 bases and J by 2 bases. The CDR3 is CASGLSGSPQETQYF. For the CDR3, the DNA is TGTGCTAGTGGTTTGAGCGGGAGCCCTCAAGAGACCCAGTACTTC.

This chain joins TRBV29-1 and TRBJ2-1, with 9 bases aligning to TRBD1. CDR1 and CDR2 from the germline V gene are SQVTM and ANQGSEA. The CDR3 totals 14 residues. After removal of 5 bases from V and 7 bases from J, the junction contained 9 bases not matched to a gene. CDR3 DNA sequence: TGCAGCGTTAAGACGGGACAGGGTAAGAATGAGCAGTTCTTC. It is translated as CSVKTGQGKNEQFF.

V and J are TRBV7-2 and TRBJ2-7, with D tentatively TRBD2 (6 bases). The germline V gene encodes CDR1 SGHTA and CDR2 FQGNSA. V was clipped by 5 bases and J by 4 bases, with 15 bases between them. There are 14 residues in the CDR3. In DNA form, the CDR3 reads TGTGCCAGCAGCCCATCAACGGGGACTTACGAGCAGTACTTC. This gives the protein CASSPSTGTYEQYF.

J is TRBJ1-1 and V is TRBV19, with D unclear. Between the trimmed V and J ends, which lost 3 bases and 0 bases, there was a span of 5 bases. The CDR3 consists of 13 residues. Germline V gene sequence: CDR1 LNHDA, CDR2 SQIVND (reference sequence). Here the CDR3 DNA reads TGTGCCAGTAGTATCCACATGAACACTGAAGCTTTCTTT. Translated, it gives CASSIHMNTEAFF. Looking up the rest from reference TRBV19 and TRBJ1-1 gives the full variable domain: DGGITQSPKYLFRKEGQNVTLSCEQNLNHDAMYWYRQDPGQGLRLIYYSQIVNDFQKGDIAEGYSVSREKKESFPLTVTSAQKNPTAFYLCASSIHMNTEAFFGQGTRLTVV.

The chain couples TRBV28 to TRBJ1-2; D is possibly TRBD1 (6 bases). Per germline, CDR1 MDHEN and CDR2 SYDVKM. This CDR3 has 14 residues. The germline V and J ends were trimmed by 6 bases and 3 bases, with 14 bases remaining between them. CDR3 DNA: TGTGCCAGCAGCGACGACAGGACGTACTATGGCTACACCTTC. Translation gives CASSDDRTYYGYTF.

The genes are TRBV9 and TRBJ2-3; TRBD2 aligns across 13 bases. The junction had 5 bases not matched to a gene; V was cut back by 0 bases and J by 1 base. Looked up from germline, CDR1 is SGDLS and CDR2 is YYNGEE. This CDR3 is 18 amino acids long. In DNA, the CDR3 is TGTGCCAGCAGCGTAGCCTCGGGACTAGCGGGACGCACAGATACGCAGTATTTT. Translation gives CASSVASGLAGRTDTQYF.

The genes are TRBV6-1 and TRBJ1-2; a weak D match, TRBD1 (6 bases). V was clipped by 6 bases and J by 4 bases, with 12 bases between them. The length of the CDR3 is 13 residues. The germline V gene has CDR1 MNHNS and CDR2 SASEGT. The CDR3 sequence: CASSQGDIYGYTF. The CDR3 DNA reads TGTGCCAGCAGCCAAGGGGACATCTATGGCTACACCTTC.

The CDR3 coding sequence is TGTGCCAGCAAACAAGGGACAGCGACAGGAAACACCATATATTTT. Encoded protein: CASKQGTATGNTIYF. J is TRBJ1-3 and V is TRBV27; 7 nucleotides align to TRBD1. V was clipped by 7 bases and J by 4 bases; unmatched bases: 10. This CDR3 spans 15 amino acids. Germline loops: CDR1 MNHEY, CDR2 SMNVEV (reference sequence).

This clone was recorded once. The sample has other DNA sequences that encode this CDR3 too. The CDR3 here is CASSPGLAGYEQYF. The CDR3 nucleotides read TGTGCCAGCTCACCGGGACTAGCGGGGTACGAGCAGTACTTC. V and J are TRBV18 and TRBJ2-7, with 13 bases identical to TRBD2. The CDR3 loop spans 14 amino acids. CDR1 is KGHSH and CDR2 is LQKENI in the germline V gene. V shed 3 bases and J 4 bases; nucleotides not matched to a gene: 0. The full variable domain, in which reference TRBV18 and TRBJ2-7 provide the parts outside the CDR3, is NAGVMQNPRHLVRRRGQEARLRCSPMKGHSHVYWYRQLPEEGLKFMVYLQKENIIDESGMPKERFSAEFPKEGPSILRIQQVVRGDSAAYFCASSPGLAGYEQYFGPGTRLTVT.

J is TRBJ1-5 and V is TRBV28; TRBD1 might be the D (6 bases). The V end lost 5 bases, the J end lost 12 bases, and 17 bases lay between the germline ends. Germline assignment: CDR1 MDHEN and CDR2 SYDVKM. The CDR3 sequence is 13 residues long. The CDR3, as DNA: TGTGCCAGCAGTCCTATTCAAACAGGGCTCCAGCATTTT. It specifies CASSPIQTGLQHF.

V is TRBV28 and J is TRBJ2-1; the D gene is possibly TRBD2 (7 bases). V was pared by 8 bases and J by 4 bases, with 18 bases between. This CDR3 comprises 15 residues. Germline loops: CDR1 MDHEN, CDR2 SYDVKM. This CDR3 reads CASLRSGDIYNEQFF. The DNA of the CDR3 is TGTGCCAGCCTAAGAAGCGGGGACATATACAATGAGCAGTTCTTC.

The chain couples TRBV30 to TRBJ1-1; 9 bases line up with TRBD1. The junction had 7 bases not matched to a gene; V was cut back by 0 bases and J by 11 bases. The CDR3 totals 13 residues. Germline lookup yields CDR1 GTSNPN and CDR2 SVGIG (reference sequence). The CDR3 nucleotides read TGTGCCTGGAGTGTACAGGGGGCAGGTCGGGCTTTCTTT. This encodes CAWSVQGAGRAFF.

This sequence joins TRBV11-2 and TRBJ1-1; a weak D match, TRBD1 (6 bases). The CDR3 is 14 amino acids. The V gene lost 4 bases and the J gene lost 3 bases, with 12 bases spanning the gap. Germline V gives CDR1 SGHAT, CDR2 FQNNGV. The CDR3: CASSSRQAHTEAFF. CDR3 coding DNA: TGTGCCAGCAGCTCGCGACAGGCTCACACTGAAGCTTTCTTT. The whole variable domain, filled in from reference TRBV11-2 and TRBJ1-1, reads EAGVAQSPRYKIIEKRQSVAFWCNPISGHATLYWYQQILGQGPKLLIQFQNNGVVDDSQLPKDRFSAERLKGVDSTLKIQPAKLEDSAVYLCASSSRQAHTEAFFGQGTRLTVV.

This clone showed up just a few times. This sequence joins TRBV6-5 and TRBJ2-7; 10 bases fit TRBD1. Trimming took 6 bases from V and 6 from J; bases not matched to a gene: 8. Germline values: CDR1 MNHEY, CDR2 SVGAGI. This CDR3 spans 14 amino acids. CDR3 residues: CASRAPGTGAEQYF. In DNA form, the CDR3 reads TGTGCCAGCAGGGCGCCCGGGACAGGGGCCGAGCAGTACTTC.

This rearrangement joins TRBV9 to TRBJ2-3; D not certain. V lost 3 bases, J lost 2 bases, and 10 bases lay in between. The CDR3 is 14 amino acids. Germline V gives CDR1 SGDLS, CDR2 YYNGEE. The CDR3 DNA follows: TGTGCCAGCAGCGCCGACACCTACACAGATACGCAGTATTTT. Amino acid sequence: CASSADTYTDTQYF.

The rearrangement links TRBV2 to TRBJ2-7; 7 bases fit TRBD2. Germline V gene sequence: CDR1 SNHLY, CDR2 FYNNEI. CDR3 size: 14 residues. The J segment lost 6 bases and the V segment lost 2 bases, leaving 7 bases of the junction unmatched. The CDR3 reads CASSEYGGSVEQYF. The CDR3 coding sequence is TGTGCCAGCAGTGAATACGGGGGGTCGGTCGAGCAGTACTTC.

This clone has a single count. The chain is built from TRBV5-1 and TRBJ2-1; 8 bases align to TRBD1. J was trimmed by 7 bases and V by 3 bases; bases with no gene match: 9. The germline V gene encodes CDR1 SGHRS and CDR2 YFSETQ. This CDR3 comprises 15 residues. The CDR3 region has the DNA TGCGCCAGCAGCTCCGGACAGGGCCACTTGAATGAGCAGTTCTTC. Translated: CASSSGQGHLNEQFF.